The subject of this entry is one T cell receptor (beta chain). Its matching antigen is unknown. These data are taken from a study of shared clonotypes between healthy human individuals. Overall study: Each donor had three CD4 naive, three CD4 memory, two CD8 naive and one CD8 memory plate. Study results and limitations: The sharing of 4.5% to 6.5% of naive CD4 clonotypes was seen across a handful of donors. Naive subsets generally exceeded memory subsets in estimated richness.

The CDR3 length is 16 residues. The germline V gene has CDR1 MGHDK and CDR2 SYGVNS. V lost 2 bases and J 3 bases, leaving 17 bases between the germline ends. The study ran the assay at deep level. Assay used: immunoSEQ multiplex PCR; TCRdb lists only in-frame clones, some missing. The data hold some 1,600,000 clones, with approximately 98% observed a single time. The clonotype was recovered from a man aged 25 to 40 in good health. Sequenced input: naive CD4+ T cells sorted from blood. Regarding subset: CD45RA+ positively selected. J is TRBJ2-7 and V is TRBV25-1; a weak D match, TRBD1 (6 bases). CDR3 coding DNA: TGTGCCAGCAGTGAAGCTAATCACAGGGACGGCTACGAGCAGTACTTC. This translates into CASSEANHRDGYEQYF.